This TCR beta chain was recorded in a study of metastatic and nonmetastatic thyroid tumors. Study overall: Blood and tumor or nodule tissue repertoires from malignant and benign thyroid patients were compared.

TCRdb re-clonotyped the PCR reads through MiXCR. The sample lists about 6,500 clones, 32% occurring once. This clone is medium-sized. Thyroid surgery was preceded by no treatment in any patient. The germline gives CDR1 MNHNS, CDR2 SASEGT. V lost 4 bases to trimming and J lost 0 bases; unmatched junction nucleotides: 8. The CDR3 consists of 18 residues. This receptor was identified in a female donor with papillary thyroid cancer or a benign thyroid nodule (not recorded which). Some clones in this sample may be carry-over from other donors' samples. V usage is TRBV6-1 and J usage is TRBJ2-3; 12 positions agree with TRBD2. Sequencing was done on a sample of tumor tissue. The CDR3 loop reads CASSGLAGGLISTDTQYF. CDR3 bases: TGTGCCAGCAGTGGTCTAGCGGGGGGGTTAATTAGCACAGATACGCAGTATTTT.